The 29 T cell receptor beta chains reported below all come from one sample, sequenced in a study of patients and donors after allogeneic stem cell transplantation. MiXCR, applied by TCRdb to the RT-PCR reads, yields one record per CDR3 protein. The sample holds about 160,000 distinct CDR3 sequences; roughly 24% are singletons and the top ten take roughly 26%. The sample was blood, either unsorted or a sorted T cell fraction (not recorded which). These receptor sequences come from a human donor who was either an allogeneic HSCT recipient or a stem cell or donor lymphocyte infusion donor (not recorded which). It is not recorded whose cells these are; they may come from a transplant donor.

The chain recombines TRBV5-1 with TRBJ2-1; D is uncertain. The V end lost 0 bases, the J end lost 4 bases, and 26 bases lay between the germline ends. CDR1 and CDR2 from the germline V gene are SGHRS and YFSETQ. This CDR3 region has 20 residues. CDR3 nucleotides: TGCGCCAGCAGCTTGGTGTCACCGATACTCCCCCCGACGAGGTACAATGAGCAGTTCTTC. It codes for CASSLVSPILPPTRYNEQFF.

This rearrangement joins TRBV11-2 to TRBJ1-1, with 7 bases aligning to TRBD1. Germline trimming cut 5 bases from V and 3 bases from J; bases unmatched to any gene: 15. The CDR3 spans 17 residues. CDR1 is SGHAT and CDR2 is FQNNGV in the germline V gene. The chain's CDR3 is CASSPRGGVGQDTEAFF. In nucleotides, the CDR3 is TGTGCCAGCAGCCCCAGGGGGGGCGTGGGCCAGGACACTGAAGCTTTCTTT.

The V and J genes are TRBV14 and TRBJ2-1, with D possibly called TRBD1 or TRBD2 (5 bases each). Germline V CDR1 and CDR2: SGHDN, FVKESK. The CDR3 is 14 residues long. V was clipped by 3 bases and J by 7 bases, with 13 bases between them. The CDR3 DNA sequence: TGTGCCAGCAGCCAGGCCGGGACGGATAATGAGCAGTTCTTC. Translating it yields CASSQAGTDNEQFF.

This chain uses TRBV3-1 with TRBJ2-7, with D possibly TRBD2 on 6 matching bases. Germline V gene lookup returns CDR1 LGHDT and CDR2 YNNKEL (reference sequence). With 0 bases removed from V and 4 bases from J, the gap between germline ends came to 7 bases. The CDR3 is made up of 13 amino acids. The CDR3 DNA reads TGTGCCAGCAGCCAAGATGGGGGGTACGAGCAGTACTTC. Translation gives CASSQDGGYEQYF.

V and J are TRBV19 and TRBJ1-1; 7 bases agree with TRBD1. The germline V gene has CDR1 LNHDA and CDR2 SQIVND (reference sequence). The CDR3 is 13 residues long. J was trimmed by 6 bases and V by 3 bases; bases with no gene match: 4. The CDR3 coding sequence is TGTGCCAGTAGTATCCCAGGACAGGCTGAAGCTTTCTTT. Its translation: CASSIPGQAEAFF.

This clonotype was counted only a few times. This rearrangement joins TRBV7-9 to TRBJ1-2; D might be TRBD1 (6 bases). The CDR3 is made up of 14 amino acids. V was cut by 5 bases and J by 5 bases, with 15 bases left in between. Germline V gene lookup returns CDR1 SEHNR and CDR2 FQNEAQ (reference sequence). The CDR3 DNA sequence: TGTGCCAGCAGCGACTGGGACACCAGATATGGCTACACCTTC. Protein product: CASSDWDTRYGYTF. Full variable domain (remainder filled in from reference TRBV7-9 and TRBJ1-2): DTGVSQNPRHKITKRGQNVTFRCDPISEHNRLYWYRQTLGQGPEFLTYFQNEAQLEKSRLLSDRFSAERPKGSFSTLEIQRTEQGDSAMYLCASSDWDTRYGYTFGSGTRLTVV.

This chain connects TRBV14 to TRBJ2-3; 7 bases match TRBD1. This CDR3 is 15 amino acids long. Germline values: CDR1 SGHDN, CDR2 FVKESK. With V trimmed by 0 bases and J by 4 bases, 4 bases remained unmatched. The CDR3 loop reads CASSQEVGGADTQYF. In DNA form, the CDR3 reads TGTGCCAGCAGCCAAGAAGTAGGGGGCGCAGATACGCAGTATTTT. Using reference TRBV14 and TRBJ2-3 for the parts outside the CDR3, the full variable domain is EAGVTQFPSHSVIEKGQTVTLRCDPISGHDNLYWYRRVMGKEIKFLLHFVKESKQDESGMPNNRFLAERTGGTYSTLKVQPAELEDSGVYFCASSQEVGGADTQYFGPGTRLTVL.

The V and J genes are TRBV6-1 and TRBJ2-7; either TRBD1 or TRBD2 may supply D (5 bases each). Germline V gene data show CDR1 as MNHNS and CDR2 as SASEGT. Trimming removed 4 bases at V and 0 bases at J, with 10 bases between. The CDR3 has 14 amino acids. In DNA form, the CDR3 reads TGTGCCAGCAGTGTAGAGGGGTTCTCCTACGAGCAGTACTTC. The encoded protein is CASSVEGFSYEQYF.

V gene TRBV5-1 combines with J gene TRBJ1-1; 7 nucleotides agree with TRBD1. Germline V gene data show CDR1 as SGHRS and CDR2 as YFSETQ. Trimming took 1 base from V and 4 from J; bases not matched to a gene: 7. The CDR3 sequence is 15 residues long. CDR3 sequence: CASSLKATGTTEAFF. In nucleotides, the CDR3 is TGCGCCAGCAGCTTGAAGGCGACAGGGACCACTGAAGCTTTCTTT.

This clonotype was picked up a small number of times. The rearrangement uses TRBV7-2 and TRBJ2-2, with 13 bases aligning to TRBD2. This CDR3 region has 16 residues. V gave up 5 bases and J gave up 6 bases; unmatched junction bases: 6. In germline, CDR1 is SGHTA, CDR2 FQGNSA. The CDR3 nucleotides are TGTGCCAGCAGCCTCCAACTAGCGGGAGGGCCCGGGGAGCTGTTTTTT. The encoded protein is CASSLQLAGGPGELFF.

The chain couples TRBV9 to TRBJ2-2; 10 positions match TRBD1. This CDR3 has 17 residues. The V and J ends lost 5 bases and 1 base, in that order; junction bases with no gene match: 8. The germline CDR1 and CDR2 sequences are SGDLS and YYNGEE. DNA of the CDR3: TGTGCCAGCAGTATTTCCCGGGACAGGGGGAACACCGGGGAGCTGTTTTTT. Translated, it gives CASSISRDRGNTGELFF.

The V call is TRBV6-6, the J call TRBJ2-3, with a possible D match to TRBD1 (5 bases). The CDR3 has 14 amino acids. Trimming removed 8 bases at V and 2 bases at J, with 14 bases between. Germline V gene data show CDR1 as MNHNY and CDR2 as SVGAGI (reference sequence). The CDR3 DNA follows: TGTGCCAGCCTCCTTAGGGGTATCACAGATACGCAGTATTTT. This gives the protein CASLLRGITDTQYF.

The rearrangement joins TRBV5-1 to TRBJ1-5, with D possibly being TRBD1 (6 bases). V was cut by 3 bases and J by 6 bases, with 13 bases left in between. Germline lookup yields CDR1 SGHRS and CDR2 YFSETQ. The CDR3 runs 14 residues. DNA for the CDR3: TGCGCCAGCAGCTCAGAAGGGGGGATTCAGCCCCAGCATTTT. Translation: CASSSEGGIQPQHF.

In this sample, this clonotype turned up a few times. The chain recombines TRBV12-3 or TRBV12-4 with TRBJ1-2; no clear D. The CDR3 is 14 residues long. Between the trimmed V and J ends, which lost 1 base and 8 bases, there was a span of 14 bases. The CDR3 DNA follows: TGTGCCAGCAGTTTAGTAAGGGCAGGCGGGGGCTACACCTTC. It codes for CASSLVRAGGGYTF.

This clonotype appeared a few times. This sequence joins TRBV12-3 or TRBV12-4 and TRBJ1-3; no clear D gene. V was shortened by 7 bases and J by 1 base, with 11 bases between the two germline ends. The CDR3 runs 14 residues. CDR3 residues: CASIPWGSGNTIYF. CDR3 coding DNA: TGTGCCAGCATCCCCTGGGGTTCTGGAAACACCATATATTTT.

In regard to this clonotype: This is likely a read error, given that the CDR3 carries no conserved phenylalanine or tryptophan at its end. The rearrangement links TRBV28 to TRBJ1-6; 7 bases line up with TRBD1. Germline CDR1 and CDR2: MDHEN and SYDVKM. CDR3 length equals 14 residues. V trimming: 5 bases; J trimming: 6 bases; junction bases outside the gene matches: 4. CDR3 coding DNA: TGTGCCAGCAGTACCGGGACAGTTAATTCACCCCTCCACTAT. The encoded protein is CASSTGTVNSPLHY.

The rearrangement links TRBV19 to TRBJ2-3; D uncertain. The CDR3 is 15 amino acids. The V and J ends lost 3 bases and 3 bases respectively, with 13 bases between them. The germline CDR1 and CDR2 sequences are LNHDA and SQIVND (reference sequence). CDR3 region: CASSIGSLLTDTQYF. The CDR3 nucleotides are TGTGCCAGTAGTATTGGCAGCTTGCTTACAGATACGCAGTATTTT.

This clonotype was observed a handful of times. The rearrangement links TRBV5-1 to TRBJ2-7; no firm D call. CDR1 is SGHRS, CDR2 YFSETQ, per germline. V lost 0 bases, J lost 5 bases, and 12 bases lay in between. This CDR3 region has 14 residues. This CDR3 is CASSLAAHVNEQYF. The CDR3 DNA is TGCGCCAGCAGCTTGGCGGCACATGTGAACGAGCAGTACTTC.

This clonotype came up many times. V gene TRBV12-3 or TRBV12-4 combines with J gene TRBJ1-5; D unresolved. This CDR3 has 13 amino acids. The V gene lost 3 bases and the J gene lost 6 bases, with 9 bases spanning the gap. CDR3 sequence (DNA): TGTGCCAGCAGTTTGGAACACGGTCAGCCCCAGCATTTT. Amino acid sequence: CASSLEHGQPQHF.

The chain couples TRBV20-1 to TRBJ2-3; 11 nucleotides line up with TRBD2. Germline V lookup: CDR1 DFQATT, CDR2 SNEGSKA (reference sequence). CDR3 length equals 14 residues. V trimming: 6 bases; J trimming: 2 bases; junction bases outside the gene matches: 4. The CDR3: CSARLAGYTDTQYF. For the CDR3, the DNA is TGCAGTGCAAGACTAGCGGGATACACAGATACGCAGTATTTT.

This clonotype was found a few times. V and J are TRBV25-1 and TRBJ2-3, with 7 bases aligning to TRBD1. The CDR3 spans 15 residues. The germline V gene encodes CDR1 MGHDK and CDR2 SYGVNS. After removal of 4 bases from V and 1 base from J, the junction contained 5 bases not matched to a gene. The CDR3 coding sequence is TGTGCCAGCAGTGTCGGGACAGTCGGCACAGATACGCAGTATTTT. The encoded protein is CASSVGTVGTDTQYF.

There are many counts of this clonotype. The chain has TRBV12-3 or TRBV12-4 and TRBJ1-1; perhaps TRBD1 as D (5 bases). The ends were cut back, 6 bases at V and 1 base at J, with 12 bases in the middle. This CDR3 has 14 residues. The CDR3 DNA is TGTGCCAGCAGCCCAGGGAGGGGGAACACTGAAGCTTTCTTT. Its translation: CASSPGRGNTEAFF.

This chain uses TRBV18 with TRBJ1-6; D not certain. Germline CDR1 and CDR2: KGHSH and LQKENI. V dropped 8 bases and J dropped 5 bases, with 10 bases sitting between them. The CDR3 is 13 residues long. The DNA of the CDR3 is TGTGCCAGCCGTGACCCAGATAATTCACCCCTCCACTTT. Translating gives CASRDPDNSPLHF.

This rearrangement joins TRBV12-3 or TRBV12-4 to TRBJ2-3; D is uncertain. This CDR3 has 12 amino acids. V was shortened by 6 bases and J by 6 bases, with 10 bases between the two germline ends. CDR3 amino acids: CASSHGFDTQYF. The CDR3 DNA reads TGTGCCAGCAGCCACGGTTTTGATACGCAGTATTTT.

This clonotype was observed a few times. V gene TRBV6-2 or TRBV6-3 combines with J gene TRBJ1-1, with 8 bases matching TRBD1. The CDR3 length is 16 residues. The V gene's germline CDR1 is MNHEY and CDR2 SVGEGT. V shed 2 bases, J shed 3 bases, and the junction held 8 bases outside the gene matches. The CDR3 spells CASSYGTGGVDTEAFF. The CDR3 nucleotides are TGTGCCAGCAGTTACGGAACAGGGGGTGTGGACACTGAAGCTTTCTTT.

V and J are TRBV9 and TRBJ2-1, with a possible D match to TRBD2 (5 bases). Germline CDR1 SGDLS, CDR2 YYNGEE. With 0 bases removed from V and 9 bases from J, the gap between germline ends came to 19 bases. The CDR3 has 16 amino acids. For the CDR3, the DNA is TGTGCCAGCAGCGTAGATCCGGGGTCTAAGGCCGGTGAGCAGTTCTTC. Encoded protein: CASSVDPGSKAGEQFF.

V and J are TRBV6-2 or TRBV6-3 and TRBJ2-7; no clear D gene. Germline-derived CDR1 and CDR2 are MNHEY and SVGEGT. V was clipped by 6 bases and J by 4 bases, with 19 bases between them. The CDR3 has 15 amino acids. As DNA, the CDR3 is TGTGCCAGCAGAAACGCTGTGGCAGCGACTTACGAGCAGTACTTC. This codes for CASRNAVAATYEQYF.

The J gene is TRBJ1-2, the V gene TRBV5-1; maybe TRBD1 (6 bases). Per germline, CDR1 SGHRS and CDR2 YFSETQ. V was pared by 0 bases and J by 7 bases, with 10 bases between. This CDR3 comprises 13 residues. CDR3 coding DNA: TGCGCCAGCAGCTTGGCAGGGGCGCTTGGCTACACCTTC. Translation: CASSLAGALGYTF.

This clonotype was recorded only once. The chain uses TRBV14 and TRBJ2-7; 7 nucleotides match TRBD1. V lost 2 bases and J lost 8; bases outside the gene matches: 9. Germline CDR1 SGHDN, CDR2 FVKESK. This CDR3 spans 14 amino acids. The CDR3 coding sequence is TGTGCCAGCAGCCAACCGGGACAGACCTTTCAGCAGTACTTC. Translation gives CASSQPGQTFQQYF.